One and the same sample provided the 8 T cell receptor beta chains below, sequenced in a study of cytomegalovirus exposure and HLA in healthy donors. Libraries were prepared by immunoSEQ multiplex PCR; TCRdb keeps only in-frame clonotypes and omits some of them. The top ten clones hold under 0.8% of a sample with some 150,000 clones, roughly nine tenths of them seen once. The source material was PBMCs. These receptors were taken from a man younger than 35 in good health and CMV-seronegative.

The V call is TRBV5-6, the J call TRBJ2-5; TRBD1 might be the D (5 bases). Germline V lookup: CDR1 SGHDT, CDR2 YYEEEE. With 1 base removed from V and 4 bases from J, the gap between germline ends came to 8 bases. This CDR3 region has 13 residues. The CDR3 DNA reads as TGTGCCAGCAGCTTGATGGGGCCAGAGACCCAGTACTTC. As protein: CASSLMGPETQYF.

V usage is TRBV27 and J usage is TRBJ2-7, with D tentatively TRBD2 (5 bases). V was cut by 6 bases and J by 2 bases, with 11 bases left in between. The germline CDR1 and CDR2 sequences are MNHEY and SMNVEV (reference sequence). This CDR3 has 13 residues. This CDR3 reads CASRPLGAYEQYV. The DNA for the CDR3 is TGTGCCAGCAGACCCCTGGGAGCCTACGAGCAGTACGTC.

V usage is TRBV9 and J usage is TRBJ2-3, with D uncertain. V gave up 2 bases and J gave up 2 bases, with 6 bases separating them. Germline V CDR1 and CDR2: SGDLS, YYNGEE. This CDR3 region has 13 residues. CDR3 bases: TGTGCCAGCAGCGTCGGGTCCACAGATACGCAGTATTTT. This encodes CASSVGSTDTQYF. The complete variable domain, with remaining parts taken from reference TRBV9 and TRBJ2-3, reads DSGVTQTPKHLITATGQRVTLRCSPRSGDLSVYWYQQSLDQGLQFLIQYYNGEERAKGNILERFSAQQFPDLHSELNLSSLELGDSALYFCASSVGSTDTQYFGPGTRLTVL.

The chain recombines TRBV7-9 with TRBJ1-1, with a tentative D call TRBD1 (5 bases). The V gene's germline CDR1 is SEHNR and CDR2 FQNEAQ (reference sequence). Trimming took 3 bases from V and 3 from J, leaving 8 bases between them. This CDR3 is built from 13 residues. The CDR3 sequence is CASSFSGHTEAFF. Written as DNA, the CDR3 is TGTGCCAGCAGCTTTTCAGGGCACACTGAAGCTTTCTTT.

The chain carries TRBV27 and TRBJ2-5; D not resolved. The CDR3 sequence is 15 residues long. V was shortened by 7 bases and J by 3 bases, with 18 bases between the two germline ends. CDR1 MNHEY and CDR2 SMNVEV come from the germline V gene (reference sequence). CDR3 in DNA: TGTGCCAGCATTTCCTGTTCATGGCAGGAAGAGACCCAGTACTTC. As protein: CASISCSWQEETQYF.

The V and J genes are TRBV5-6 and TRBJ1-3, with D maybe TRBD1 (6 bases). The CDR3 contains 14 residues. CDR1 SGHDT and CDR2 YYEEEE come from the germline V gene. Trimming took 3 bases from V and 4 from J, leaving 11 bases between them. This CDR3 is CASSSGQPGNTIYF. CDR3 DNA: TGTGCCAGCAGCTCCGGACAGCCCGGAAACACCATATATTTT.

The chain employs TRBV6-1 and TRBJ2-5; TRBD1 matches 8 bases. Losses at the gene ends were 2 bases for V and 1 base for J; bases not matched to a gene: 6. From germline, CDR1 is MNHNS and CDR2 SASEGT. This CDR3 region has 16 residues. The CDR3 DNA sequence: TGTGCCAGCAGTGAACACAGGGGGAGAATCCAAGAGACCCAGTACTTC. It yields the protein CASSEHRGRIQETQYF.

The chain carries TRBV29-1 and TRBJ2-5; D remains unclear. Deletions cut 1 base from V and 1 base from J, with 13 bases between. Germline values: CDR1 SQVTM, CDR2 ANQGSEA. The CDR3 consists of 15 residues. The CDR3: CSVEASRRFQETQYF. CDR3 DNA sequence: TGCAGCGTTGAAGCTTCAAGGCGGTTCCAAGAGACCCAGTACTTC.